This T cell receptor beta chain was identified in a study of shared clonotypes between healthy human individuals. About this clone itself: Antigen unknown.

V dropped 4 bases and J dropped 4 bases, with 11 bases sitting between them. The V gene's germline CDR1 is SGHKS and CDR2 YYEKEE (reference sequence). The CDR3 runs 13 residues. Study-level results: Several donors held about 4.6% of naive CD4 clonotypes in common.

Assay: immunoSEQ multiplex PCR; the TCRdb copy retains only in-frame clones and omits some. There are 800,000 to 950,000 clones in the sample; around 96% occur only once, and under 0.3% lies in the top ten. Terminally differentiated effector memory CD45RA+ cells were excluded from the naive CD8 cells, which were CD45RO-negative and positively selected for CCR7. What was sequenced was naive CD8+ T cells sorted from blood. This clonotype was sampled from a young man in good health. This chain links TRBV5-5 with TRBJ1-1; the D gene is possibly TRBD1 (5 bases). The DNA of the CDR3 is TGTGCCAGCAGCCCGGGGGGATTCACTGAAGCTTTCTTT. Translated, it gives CASSPGGFTEAFF.